A single sample is the source of the 8 T cell receptor beta chains below, sequenced in a study of shared clonotypes between healthy human individuals. Measured with immunoSEQ multiplex PCR; TCRdb has only the in-frame clones, and not every one. This sample carries about 480,000 clones, almost 80% of them seen once, and the ten largest clones take approximately 12%. Sequencing was done on a sample of PBMCs. Receptor source: a woman aged 35 to 49 in good health. Some clones in this sample may be carry-over from other donors' samples.

The chain has TRBV19 and TRBJ2-5; D remains unclear. The germline V and J ends were trimmed by 1 base and 3 bases, with 6 bases remaining between them. This CDR3 has 13 amino acids. CDR1 LNHDA and CDR2 SQIVND come from the germline V gene (reference sequence). The chain's CDR3 is CASSIGGEETQYF. In DNA form, the CDR3 reads TGTGCCAGTAGTATAGGTGGGGAAGAGACCCAGTACTTC.

The chain carries TRBV9 and TRBJ1-6; D is perhaps TRBD1 (6 bases). V was cut by 0 bases and J by 6 bases, with 16 bases left in between. Per the germline V gene, CDR1 is SGDLS and CDR2 is YYNGEE. The CDR3 loop spans 17 amino acids. The CDR3 is CASSVAATRGGNSPLHF. CDR3 nucleotides: TGTGCCAGCAGCGTAGCCGCCACCAGGGGAGGTAATTCACCCCTCCACTTT.

This chain links TRBV2 with TRBJ1-4; D gene uncertain. The ends were cut back, 0 bases at V and 8 bases at J, with 16 bases in the middle. There are 16 residues in the CDR3. Per the germline V gene, CDR1 is SNHLY and CDR2 is FYNNEI. The CDR3 DNA is TGTGCCAGCAGTGAAGCGCTTGTTACAGTTAGCGAAAAACTGTTTTTT. Amino acids: CASSEALVTVSEKLFF. Supplemented by reference TRBV2 and TRBJ1-4, the full variable domain reads EPEVTQTPSHQVTQMGQEVILRCVPISNHLYFYWYRQILGQKVEFLVSFYNNEISEKSEIFDDQFSVERPDGSNFTLKIRSTKLEDSAMYFCASSEALVTVSEKLFFGSGTQLSVL.

The chain is built from TRBV13 and TRBJ1-2; D call uncertain. Germline CDR1 is PRHDT and CDR2 is FYEKMQ (reference sequence). This CDR3 contains 15 residues. Trimming left V 2 bases short and J 4 bases short, with 14 bases between. For the CDR3, the DNA is TGTGCCAGCAGCTTATTCGGGTCGGAGGGCTATGGCTACACCTTC. Protein sequence: CASSLFGSEGYGYTF.

The chain recombines TRBV5-6 with TRBJ2-2, with D tentatively TRBD2 (5 bases). CDR3 length: 15 residues. V lost 0 bases and J 1 base, leaving 7 bases between the germline ends. Germline V CDR1 and CDR2: SGHDT, YYEEEE. In DNA, the CDR3 is TGTGCCAGCAGCTTGGTCGGGGTGAACACCGGGGAGCTGTTTTTT. Translating gives CASSLVGVNTGELFF.

V usage is TRBV28 and J usage is TRBJ1-2; TRBD1 aligns across 7 bases. Germline assignment: CDR1 MDHEN and CDR2 SYDVKM. The CDR3 has 13 residues. The trim removed 11 bases at V and 4 bases at J, leaving 10 bases unmatched. The CDR3 bases are TGTGCCGTAACGCAGGGGGTTGCCTATGGCTACACCTTC. Protein sequence: CAVTQGVAYGYTF.

The gene calls are TRBV6-4 and TRBJ2-7; D remains unclear. CDR1 is MRHNA and CDR2 is SNTAGT in the germline V gene. CDR3 length equals 13 residues. Trimming shortened V by 9 bases and J by 0 bases, and 12 bases separated the two germline ends. CDR3 loop: CARKSTSSYEQYF. The CDR3 nucleotides read TGTGCCAGGAAGTCGACAAGCTCCTACGAGCAGTACTTC.

V usage is TRBV5-1 and J usage is TRBJ2-1, with 15 bases that match TRBD2. The V segment lost 4 bases and the J segment 6 bases; nucleotides outside the gene matches: 2. Germline V gives CDR1 SGHRS, CDR2 YFSETQ. This CDR3 is built from 15 residues. In DNA form, the CDR3 reads TGCGCCAGCAGCGGACTAGCGGGAGGGGTCAATGAGCAGTTCTTC. It codes for CASSGLAGGVNEQFF.